The 14 T cell receptor beta chains below were found in one sample sequenced in a study of T cell responses to AZD1222 COVID-19 vaccine. TCRdb's table, derived via immunoSEQ multiplex PCR, lists solely in-frame clones and lacks some. Of 110,000 to 150,000 clones listed, roughly 88% were seen once; the top ten hold roughly 3%. The input for sequencing was peripheral blood, taken on day 0 of AZD1222 vaccination. These receptors were collected from an adult in good health.

The genes are TRBV5-1 and TRBJ2-7; TRBD1 is a possible D gene (6 bases). Germline V gene sequence: CDR1 SGHRS, CDR2 YFSETQ. The CDR3 has 15 residues. The ends were cut back, 2 bases at V and 4 bases at J, with 16 bases in the middle. The DNA of the CDR3 is TGCGCCAGCAGCTTCCAGGGGCCCAGGTCGTACGAGCAGTACTTC. It codes for CASSFQGPRSYEQYF. The full variable domain, completed using reference TRBV5-1 and TRBJ2-7, is KAGVTQTPRYLIKTRGQQVTLSCSPISGHRSVSWYQQTPGQGLQFLFEYFSETQRNKGNFPGRFSGRQFSNSRSEMNVSTLELGDSALYLCASSFQGPRSYEQYFGPGTRLTVT.

The CDR3 nucleotides read TGTGCCAGCAGTTTCTTGGGCAGGGATATGACGAAGACCCAGTACTTC. This gives the protein CASSFLGRDMTKTQYF. The chain combines TRBV27 with TRBJ2-5; possibly TRBD1 for D (5 bases). Germline V lookup: CDR1 MNHEY, CDR2 SMNVEV (reference sequence). Trimming left V 3 bases short and J 6 bases short, with 20 bases between. This CDR3 region has 16 residues.

The chain links TRBV7-2 to TRBJ1-2; D is unclear. The CDR3 spans 14 residues. Germline loops: CDR1 SGHTA, CDR2 FQGNSA. Trimming cost V 1 base and J 0 bases, with 6 bases left between them. The CDR3 coding sequence is TGTGCCAGCAGCTTAGACAGTACTAACTATGGCTACACCTTC. Protein sequence: CASSLDSTNYGYTF.

CDR3 protein: CASKGQLYEAFF. The CDR3 nucleotides read TGTGCCAGTAAGGGACAGCTATATGAAGCTTTCTTT. V is TRBV19 and J is TRBJ1-1, with 7 positions matching TRBD1. Germline CDR1 and CDR2: LNHDA and SQIVND (reference sequence). CDR3 length: 12 residues. With V trimmed by 7 bases and J by 7 bases, 6 bases remained unmatched.

This rearrangement joins TRBV7-9 to TRBJ1-4; unclear D gene. There are 17 residues in the CDR3. Trimming removed 5 bases at V and 5 bases at J, with 21 bases between. CDR1 SEHNR and CDR2 FQNEAQ come from the germline V gene (reference sequence). In DNA form, the CDR3 reads TGTGCCAGCAGCCCCTCTCGGACGGGAGAGAGAAATGAAAAACTGTTTTTT. Translation: CASSPSRTGERNEKLFF.

The J gene is TRBJ1-1, the V gene TRBV10-3, with a weak D call TRBD1 (5 bases). The CDR3 is 15 residues long. Germline V gene lookup returns CDR1 ENHRY and CDR2 SYGVKD. V dropped 3 bases and J dropped 0 bases, with 11 bases sitting between them. The CDR3 loop reads CAISDVQGMNTEAFF. CDR3 in DNA: TGTGCCATCAGTGACGTCCAGGGCATGAACACTGAAGCTTTCTTT.

CDR3 coding DNA: TGTGCCAGCACTACCCTCCGGGACAGGGATGAGGGTACGCAGTATTTT. Its translation is CASTTLRDRDEGTQYF. The chain combines TRBV25-1 with TRBJ2-3; 9 bases fit TRBD1. Germline loops: CDR1 MGHDK, CDR2 SYGVNS. J lost 8 bases, V lost 7 bases, and 16 bases had no gene match. The CDR3 runs to 16 residues.

The chain has TRBV5-5 and TRBJ1-4, with 9 bases that match TRBD1. V trimming: 6 bases; J trimming: 0 bases; junction bases outside the gene matches: 15. Germline-derived CDR1 and CDR2 are SGHKS and YYEKEE (reference sequence). This CDR3 spans 19 amino acids. The CDR3 DNA is TGTGCCAGCACCCGCCTCGTCCGGGACAGGGTGACAACTAATGAAAAACTGTTTTTT. Translated, it gives CASTRLVRDRVTTNEKLFF.

This rearrangement joins TRBV5-8 to TRBJ1-1, with 11 bases aligning to TRBD1. This CDR3 is 17 amino acids long. Looked up from germline, CDR1 is SGHTS and CDR2 is YDEGEE. The junction had 10 bases not matched to a gene; V was cut back by 3 bases and J by 3 bases. CDR3 sequence reads: CASSSRGQGARDTEAFF. The CDR3 DNA sequence: TGTGCCAGCAGCTCGCGCGGACAGGGGGCACGAGACACTGAAGCTTTCTTT.

V usage is TRBV27 and J usage is TRBJ2-3; 7 bases fit TRBD1. The CDR3 has 16 amino acids. CDR1 and CDR2 from the germline V gene are MNHEY and SMNVEV (reference sequence). J lost 1 base, V lost 8 bases, and 12 bases had no gene match. DNA of the CDR3: TGTGCCAGCTGGGGAAGGACCGGACAGGGCACAGATACGCAGTATTTT. Protein: CASWGRTGQGTDTQYF.

The CDR3 bases are TGTGCCAGCAGCCAACACCAGGGGGTGAGGTCCGAGCAGTACTTC. Translating gives CASSQHQGVRSEQYF. This chain uses TRBV3-1 (or the pseudogene TRBV3-2) with TRBJ2-7; 7 nucleotides align to TRBD1. This CDR3 comprises 15 residues. Germline assignment: CDR1 LGHDT and CDR2 YNNKEL (reference sequence). V lost 2 bases, J lost 6 bases, and 10 bases stayed unmatched.

This clone was seen a handful of times. CDR3: CASSLDSEGALRRGYTF. DNA for the CDR3: TGTGCCAGCAGCTTAGATTCAGAGGGGGCACTCAGGCGGGGCTACACCTTC. V is TRBV7-2 and J is TRBJ1-2; 7 positions agree with TRBD1. Germline V gene data show CDR1 as SGHTA and CDR2 as FQGNSA. The trim removed 1 base at V and 8 bases at J, leaving 16 bases unmatched. The CDR3 length is 17 residues.

The rearrangement joins TRBV28 to TRBJ2-1, with 8 bases that match TRBD1. The trim removed 0 bases at V and 8 bases at J, leaving 9 bases unmatched. From germline, CDR1 is MDHEN and CDR2 SYDVKM. This CDR3 has 16 amino acids. In nucleotides, the CDR3 is TGTGCCAGCAGTTTATGGGCAGGGGGCCAGGGAGATGAGCAGTTCTTC. This gives the protein CASSLWAGGQGDEQFF.

The chain uses TRBV3-1 (or the pseudogene TRBV3-2) and TRBJ2-4, with D perhaps TRBD2 (5 bases). V shed 4 bases and J shed 0 bases, with 13 bases lying between them. Per the germline V gene, CDR1 is LGHDT and CDR2 is YNNKEL (reference sequence). The CDR3 totals 16 residues. The DNA for the CDR3 is TGTGCCAGCAGCCCAACCAGCGGCGTAGCCAAAAACATTCAGTACTTC. Translation gives CASSPTSGVAKNIQYF.